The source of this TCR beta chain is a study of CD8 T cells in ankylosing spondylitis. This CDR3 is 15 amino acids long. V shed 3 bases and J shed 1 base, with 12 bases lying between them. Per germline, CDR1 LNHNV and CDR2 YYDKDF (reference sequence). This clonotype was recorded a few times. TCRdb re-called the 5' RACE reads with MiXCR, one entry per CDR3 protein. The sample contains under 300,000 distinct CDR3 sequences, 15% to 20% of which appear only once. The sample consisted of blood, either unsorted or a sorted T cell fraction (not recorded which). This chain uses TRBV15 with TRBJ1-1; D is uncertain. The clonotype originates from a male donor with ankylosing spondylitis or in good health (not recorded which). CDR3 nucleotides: TGTGCCACCAGCAGGTACGAGATCGGGAACACTGAAGCTTTCTTT. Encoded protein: CATSRYEIGNTEAFF.